This TCR beta chain was recovered during a study of regulatory T cells in long-lasting Graves disease. Study-wide context: Patients met the persistent Graves' disease definition after over 5 years of antithyroid drugs with positive TSH receptor antibodies.

Notes on the study in general: Patients with persistent disease showed a bias toward TRBV28, TRBJ1-2 and TRBJ2-5. Relative to newly diagnosed Graves' patients, persistent ones had lower TCR diversity.

Trimming stripped 3 bases from V and 6 bases from J, with 9 bases between. The CDR3 consists of 13 residues. Per the germline V gene, CDR1 is SNHLY and CDR2 is FYNNEI. Time point: persistent/refractory GD, antithyroid drugs over 5 years with positive TRAb. Extracted RNA from PBMCs served as the source of the TCR library. With iRepertoire HTBI primers and Arm-PCR of CDR3 regions, TCR beta libraries were built. A single record per CDR3 protein comes from TCRdb applying MiXCR to the multiplex PCR reads. This repertoire shows hundreds of thousands of distinct CDR3 sequences, roughly 30% found once; its top ten account for about 40%. The sample holds many counts of this clonotype. Its antigen is as yet unknown.

The input for sequencing was peripheral blood mononuclear cells (PBMCs), taken when the disease was refractory, from a patient treated with antithyroid drugs. The sequence came from a female donor with Graves disease. This rearrangement joins TRBV2 to TRBJ1-5; the D gene is possibly TRBD1 (6 bases). As DNA, the CDR3 is TGTGCCAGCAGTGAGAGGGGGACTCAGCCCCAGCATTTT. Its translation is CASSERGTQPQHF.